Listed here are 11 T cell receptor beta chains from one sample, sequenced in a study of T cell changes during pregnancy in multiple sclerosis. Data came from immunoSEQ multiplex PCR; TCRdb stores just in-frame clones and leaves some out. The sample records approximately 74,000 clones, about nine tenths being singletons. This material consisted of peripheral blood, taken before pregnancy. The receptors derive from a female donor with multiple sclerosis, enrolled in a pregnancy study.

The chain employs TRBV6-5 and TRBJ1-1, with 10 bases that match TRBD1. Trimming at V came to 6 bases and at J to 5 bases, leaving 6 bases not matched to a gene. Per germline, CDR1 MNHEY and CDR2 SVGAGI. This CDR3 spans 14 amino acids. CDR3 amino acids: CASRLTGGWTEAFF. The CDR3 DNA follows: TGTGCCAGCAGATTGACAGGGGGCTGGACTGAAGCTTTCTTT.

The chain couples TRBV27 to TRBJ1-2, with 8 bases lining up with TRBD1. This CDR3 is 14 amino acids long. V lost 6 bases to trimming and J lost 4 bases; unmatched junction nucleotides: 7. Germline lookup yields CDR1 MNHEY and CDR2 SMNVEV (reference sequence). CDR3 in DNA: TGTGCCAGCAGGCAAACAGGGGGAAGCTATGGCTACACCTTC. Translating gives CASRQTGGSYGYTF.

The CDR3 region has the DNA TGTGCCAGCAGCGTTTCAGGGAACTATGGCTACACCTTC. It encodes CASSVSGNYGYTF. V usage is TRBV6-4 and J usage is TRBJ1-2; maybe TRBD1 (5 bases). Trimming cost V 6 bases and J 2 bases, with 10 bases left between them. Germline V gives CDR1 MRHNA, CDR2 SNTAGT. The CDR3 loop spans 13 amino acids.

The chain carries TRBV18 and TRBJ1-1; D possibly corresponds to TRBD1 (5 bases). V was shortened by 1 base and J by 6 bases, with 21 bases between the two germline ends. The germline gives CDR1 KGHSH, CDR2 LQKENI. The CDR3 has 17 residues. This chain's CDR3 is CASSPLIGVREISEAFF. The DNA of the CDR3 is TGTGCCAGCTCACCACTCATAGGGGTACGTGAGATTTCTGAAGCTTTCTTT.

The chain employs TRBV4-3 and TRBJ2-3, with TRBD2 matching over 8 bases. The CDR3 covers 18 residues. With V trimmed by 4 bases and J by 2 bases, 14 bases remained unmatched. Germline CDR1 and CDR2: LGHNA and YSLEER. CDR3: CASSPYIGPAGVTDTQYF. CDR3 coding DNA: TGCGCCAGCAGCCCCTATATAGGTCCAGCGGGGGTCACAGATACGCAGTATTTT.

This clone was detected once. The chain recombines TRBV2 with TRBJ2-1, with 7 bases lining up with TRBD2. After removal of 0 bases from V and 0 bases from J, the junction contained 2 bases not matched to a gene. Germline loops: CDR1 SNHLY, CDR2 FYNNEI. This CDR3 region has 16 residues. In nucleotides, the CDR3 is TGTGCCAGCAGTGAAGCCCAGCGGGGCTCCTACAATGAGCAGTTCTTC. Translating gives CASSEAQRGSYNEQFF. Supplemented by reference TRBV2 and TRBJ2-1, the full variable domain reads EPEVTQTPSHQVTQMGQEVILRCVPISNHLYFYWYRQILGQKVEFLVSFYNNEISEKSEIFDDQFSVERPDGSNFTLKIRSTKLEDSAMYFCASSEAQRGSYNEQFFGPGTRLTVL.

J is TRBJ1-1 and V is TRBV11-2; D gene uncertain. The V end lost 0 bases, the J end lost 9 bases, and 8 bases lay between the germline ends. CDR3 length: 12 residues. Germline CDR1 reads SGHAT; CDR2 reads FQNNGV. CDR3 nucleotides: TGTGCCAGCAGCTTAGAACACAGACAAGCTTTCTTT. Protein: CASSLEHRQAFF.

The rearrangement joins TRBV11-2 to TRBJ2-7; D uncertain. This CDR3 spans 12 amino acids. The germline V and J ends were trimmed by 5 bases and 3 bases, with 8 bases remaining between them. Per the germline V gene, CDR1 is SGHAT and CDR2 is FQNNGV. Here the CDR3 reads CASSPSHYEQYF. The CDR3, as DNA: TGTGCCAGCAGCCCGAGCCACTACGAGCAGTACTTC.

This clone has a handful of counts. V is TRBV2 and J is TRBJ1-1, with D tentatively TRBD1 (6 bases). The V end was cut by 5 bases, the J end by 1 base, with 8 bases between. There are 13 residues in the CDR3. Per germline, CDR1 SNHLY and CDR2 FYNNEI. This chain's CDR3 is CASSPGQNTEAFF. For the CDR3, the DNA is TGTGCCAGCAGTCCGGGACAGAACACTGAAGCTTTCTTT.

The CDR3 DNA follows: TGTGCCTGGAGTCCATCCTGGGGCGATCGTCAGCCCCAGCATTTT. Its translation is CAWSPSWGDRQPQHF. The V and J genes are TRBV30 and TRBJ1-5; possible D gene TRBD1, 5 bases. V dropped 2 bases and J dropped 6 bases, with 17 bases sitting between them. From germline, CDR1 is GTSNPN and CDR2 SVGIG (reference sequence). This CDR3 is 15 amino acids long.

The gene calls are TRBV30 and TRBJ1-2; no definite D call. CDR1 GTSNPN and CDR2 SVGIG come from the germline V gene (reference sequence). V gave up 6 bases and J gave up 4 bases, with 12 bases separating them. This CDR3 comprises 12 residues. CDR3 bases: TGTGCCTGCACGGAGGGCGCCTATGGCTACACCTTC. As protein: CACTEGAYGYTF.